Listed below are T cell receptor beta chains from one sample, sequenced in a study of cytomegalovirus exposure and HLA in healthy donors. Here immunoSEQ multiplex PCR was the method, and the copy in TCRdb shows in-frame clones only, minus some. The table records 130,000 or so clones, approximately 92% of them present only once. Sample: PBMCs. These receptor sequences come from a young woman in good health and CMV-seronegative. The CDR3 runs from the conserved cysteine through the conserved F or W. A D gene is named only where the DNA matches it firmly. The size of a clone is reported for some rows only, either as once, few or many, or as a class for expanded clones.

size	V	J	D	CDR3	DNA
.	TRBV5-1	TRBJ1-1	.	CASSFFPAGTGRTEAFF	TGCGCCAGCAGTTTTTTCCCCGCCGGGACGGGGAGGACTGAAGCTTTCTTT
.	TRBV5-1	TRBJ1-6	.	CASSLGQENSPLHF	TGCGCCAGCAGCTTGGGGCAGGAAAATTCACCCCTCCACTTT
.	TRBV2	TRBJ1-6	TRBD1	CASRRWGQNSPLHF	TGTGCCAGCAGAAGATGGGGACAGAATTCACCCCTCCACTTT
.	TRBV5-1	TRBJ2-1	TRBD2	CASSSPRTSGYNEQFF	TGCGCCAGCAGCTCCCCCCGGACTAGCGGATACAATGAGCAGTTCTTC
.	TRBV7-6	TRBJ2-2	TRBD1	CASSQLGTGASGELFF	TGTGCCAGCAGCCAACTTGGGACAGGGGCCTCCGGGGAGCTGTTTTTT
.	TRBV27	TRBJ2-7	TRBD2	CASSLVWGGEQYF	TGTGCCAGCAGTTTAGTTTGGGGGGGCGAGCAGTACTTC
.	TRBV27	TRBJ2-5	.	CASSLLGQTQYF	TGTGCCAGCAGTTTACTGGGGCAGACCCAGTACTTC
.	TRBV11-3	TRBJ2-2	.	CASSSGKAGELFF	TGTGCCAGCAGCTCAGGGAAGGCCGGGGAGCTGTTTTTT
.	TRBV13	TRBJ1-2	.	CASSLGRGYGYTF	TGTGCCAGCAGCTTGGGGAGAGGCTATGGCTACACCTTC
.	TRBV19	TRBJ1-3	TRBD1	CAAGQAAGNTIYF	TGTGCCGCGGGACAGGCTGCTGGAAACACCATATATTTT
.	TRBV14	TRBJ1-1	.	CASSQQGNTEAFF	TGTGCCAGCAGCCAACAGGGGAACACTGAAGCTTTCTTT
once	TRBV25-1	TRBJ1-1	TRBD1	CASSGGQGVNTEAFF	TGTGCCAGCAGTGGTGGACAGGGGGTGAACACTGAAGCTTTCTTT
.	TRBV27	TRBJ1-6	.	CASSSSGHRITYNSPLHF	TGTGCCAGCAGTTCCTCGGGACACCGAATAACCTATAATTCACCCCTCCACTTT
.	TRBV19	TRBJ2-1	.	CASSIARLYNEQFF	TGTGCCAGTAGTATAGCCAGGCTCTACAATGAGCAGTTCTTC
.	TRBV7-6	TRBJ2-1	.	CASSLVGGSYNEQFF	TGTGCCAGCAGCTTAGTCGGGGGTTCCTACAATGAGCAGTTCTTC
once	TRBV6-5	TRBJ1-6	TRBD1	CASRYRDSSPLHF	TGTGCCAGCAGATACAGGGACAGTTCACCCCTCCACTTT
.	TRBV4-2	TRBJ2-5	.	CASSRGGGSGETQYF	TGTGCCAGCAGCCGCGGTGGGGGGTCCGGCGAGACCCAGTACTTC
.	TRBV5-1	TRBJ1-6	TRBD1	CASSLGDRDYSPLHF	TGCGCCAGCAGCTTGGGAGACAGGGATTATTCACCCCTCCACTTT
.	TRBV7-2	TRBJ1-2	.	CASSLSGGGVGQAAMGYTF	TGTGCCAGCAGCTTATCCGGGGGAGGTGTTGGGCAGGCGGCGATGGGCTACACCTTC
.	TRBV28	TRBJ1-3	TRBD1	CASSPLGWTGVGNTIYF	TGTGCCAGCAGTCCCCTCGGGTGGACAGGAGTCGGAAACACCATATATTTT
.	TRBV27	TRBJ2-3	.	CASSSPNGDTQYF	TGTGCCAGCAGTTCTCCGAACGGAGATACGCAGTATTTT
once	TRBV6-1	TRBJ1-2	TRBD1	CASSEITGTGGYGYTF	TGTGCCAGCAGTGAGATTACCGGGACAGGGGGCTATGGCTACACCTTC
.	TRBV6-5	TRBJ1-3	.	CASSPRGLGNTIYF	TGTGCCAGCAGTCCCAGGGGCCTTGGAAACACCATATATTTT
.	TRBV6-1	TRBJ1-6	TRBD1	CASSVQGQGNSPLHF	TGTGCCAGCAGTGTTCAAGGACAGGGAAATTCACCCCTCCACTTT
.	TRBV7-3	TRBJ1-6	.	CASSLRVDTPLHF	TGTGCCAGCAGCTTAAGAGTCGACACACCCCTCCACTTT
.	TRBV11-1	TRBJ2-5	TRBD1	CASSHGQGETQYF	TGTGCCAGCAGCCACGGACAGGGAGAGACCCAGTACTTC
.	TRBV11-2	TRBJ1-2	.	CASSVEAGYTF	TGTGCCAGCAGCGTTGAGGCCGGCTACACCTTC
.	TRBV6-5	TRBJ1-1	.	CASSYNRGTEAFF	TGTGCCAGCAGTTATAATCGGGGCACTGAAGCTTTCTTT
.	TRBV28	TRBJ2-1	.	CASSLLRDYNEQFF	TGTGCCAGCAGTCTTCTCCGGGACTACAATGAGCAGTTCTTC
.	TRBV5-1	TRBJ2-3	.	CASSRETSISADTQYF	TGCGCCAGCAGCCGGGAAACTTCCATATCGGCAGATACGCAGTATTTT
few	TRBV5-4	TRBJ1-5	.	CASSLTGSNQPQHF	TGTGCCAGCAGCTTGACGGGGAGCAATCAGCCCCAGCATTTT
.	TRBV5-6	TRBJ2-4	.	CASSFRITENIQYF	TGTGCCAGCAGCTTCAGAATAACCGAAAACATTCAGTACTTC
.	TRBV5-1	TRBJ2-5	.	CASSLVSKEAGVNQETQYF	TGCGCCAGCAGCTTAGTTTCGAAAGAGGCAGGGGTGAACCAAGAGACCCAGTACTTC
.	TRBV4-1	TRBJ1-4	.	CASSQRDGRGKKRSTNEKLFF	TGCGCCAGCAGCCAGCGGGACGGACGGGGGAAAAAGAGATCAACTAATGAAAAACTGTTTTTT
.	TRBV5-1	TRBJ2-6	.	CASSGTSGGANVLTF	TGCGCCAGCAGCGGGACTTCGGGAGGGGCCAACGTCCTGACTTTC
.	TRBV7-8	TRBJ2-2	.	CASSYDRSYTGELFF	TGTGCCAGCAGTTATGACAGGAGTTACACCGGGGAGCTGTTTTTT
.	TRBV14	TRBJ2-7	TRBD2	CASSQLAGGPFYEQYF	TGTGCCAGCAGCCAATTAGCGGGGGGCCCGTTTTACGAGCAGTACTTC
.	TRBV9	TRBJ1-1	TRBD1	CASSVGQGITEAFF	TGTGCCAGCAGCGTGGGACAGGGTATCACTGAAGCTTTCTTT
.	TRBV29-1	TRBJ1-2	.	CSAALTNYGYTF	TGCAGCGCTGCGTTGACTAACTATGGCTACACCTTC
.	TRBV6-5	TRBJ1-2	.	CASSLQVSLYYGYTF	TGTGCCAGCAGCCTCCAAGTTAGTCTATACTATGGCTACACCTTC
.	TRBV7-2	TRBJ2-1	TRBD2	CASSSIAGGYNEQFF	TGTGCCAGCAGCTCAATAGCGGGGGGTTACAATGAGCAGTTCTTC
.	TRBV6-4	TRBJ2-3	TRBD2	CASSASGGATDTQYF	TGTGCCAGCAGTGCTAGCGGGGGGGCCACAGATACGCAGTATTTT
.	TRBV4-2	TRBJ1-2	.	CASSHTGGESGYTF	TGTGCCAGCAGCCACACCGGGGGGGAAAGTGGCTACACCTTC
.	TRBV6-5	TRBJ1-2	.	CASSSPRQAGHGYTF	TGTGCCAGCAGTTCACCCCGACAGGCCGGTCATGGCTACACCTTC
.	TRBV5-1	TRBJ2-7	.	CASSLDGGKTYEQYF	TGCGCCAGCAGCTTGGATGGCGGCAAGACCTACGAGCAGTACTTC
.	TRBV6-5	TRBJ2-3	.	CASTSRGKDTQYF	TGTGCCAGCACCTCACGGGGTAAAGATACGCAGTATTTT
.	TRBV4-1	TRBJ1-2	TRBD1	CASSQAGQGGYGYTF	TGCGCCAGCAGCCAAGCGGGACAGGGTGGATATGGCTACACCTTC
.	TRBV6-1	TRBJ2-1	TRBD2	CASSGGGANEQFF	TGTGCCAGCAGTGGCGGGGGGGCCAATGAGCAGTTCTTC
.	TRBV2	TRBJ2-2	.	CASLQGTTGELFF	TGTGCCAGCCTACAGGGTACGACCGGGGAGCTGTTTTTT
.	TRBV6-1	TRBJ2-5	TRBD1	CASTQQGLGETQYF	TGTGCCAGCACCCAACAGGGGTTGGGGGAGACCCAGTACTTC
.	TRBV5-4	TRBJ2-7	.	CASGQQYSSEQYF	TGTGCCAGCGGACAACAGTATAGCAGCGAGCAGTACTTC
.	TRBV6-5	TRBJ2-7	TRBD1	CASSYQGQGYEQYF	TGTGCCAGCAGTTATCAAGGACAGGGCTACGAGCAGTACTTC
.	TRBV4-1	TRBJ2-7	.	CASSQLFFVWRGLYEQYF	TGCGCCAGCAGCCAGCTCTTCTTTGTTTGGCGGGGTCTCTACGAGCAGTACTTC
.	TRBV6-5	TRBJ1-4	.	CASRERGQPTEKLFF	TGTGCCAGCAGGGAGAGAGGACAGCCTACTGAAAAACTGTTTTTT
.	TRBV13	TRBJ2-3	TRBD2	CASSSPGTRSGTQYF	TGTGCCAGCAGCTCACCCGGGACTAGATCAGGGACGCAGTATTTT
.	TRBV6-5	TRBJ2-3	TRBD2	CASRNSGASTDTQYF	TGTGCCAGCAGAAACAGCGGGGCTAGCACAGATACGCAGTATTTT
.	TRBV7-8	TRBJ2-2	.	CASSLGTGYTGELFF	TGTGCCAGCAGCTTAGGAACGGGGTACACCGGGGAGCTGTTTTTT
few	TRBV11-1	TRBJ2-2	TRBD1	CASSRGQVTGELFF	TGTGCCAGCAGCCGGGGACAGGTTACCGGGGAGCTGTTTTTT
.	TRBV5-4	TRBJ2-5	.	CASSSQGNQETQYF	TGTGCCAGCAGCTCGCAGGGGAACCAAGAGACCCAGTACTTC